A single T cell receptor beta chain is shown here with its context. Assay used: immunoSEQ multiplex PCR; TCRdb lists only in-frame clones, some missing. The sample has around 60,000 clones; approximately 79% are singletons. The source of the sample is a study of OX40 agonist ivuxolimab in advanced cancers. Trimming shortened V by 5 bases and J by 7 bases, and 15 bases separated the two germline ends. Germline V lookup: CDR1 MNHEY, CDR2 SMNVEV (reference sequence). The CDR3 runs to 14 residues. This specimen consisted of CD4+ or CD8+ T cells sorted from blood, obtained in a trial of the OX40 agonist ivuxolimab. The rearrangement links TRBV27 to TRBJ1-5, with D maybe TRBD1 (5 bases). This sequence originates from an adult with an advanced solid tumor such as melanoma, head and neck, liver or kidney cancer. The CDR3 reads CASSSDTGPQPQHF. CDR3 in DNA: TGTGCCAGCAGTAGCGACACGGGACCGCAGCCCCAGCATTTT.